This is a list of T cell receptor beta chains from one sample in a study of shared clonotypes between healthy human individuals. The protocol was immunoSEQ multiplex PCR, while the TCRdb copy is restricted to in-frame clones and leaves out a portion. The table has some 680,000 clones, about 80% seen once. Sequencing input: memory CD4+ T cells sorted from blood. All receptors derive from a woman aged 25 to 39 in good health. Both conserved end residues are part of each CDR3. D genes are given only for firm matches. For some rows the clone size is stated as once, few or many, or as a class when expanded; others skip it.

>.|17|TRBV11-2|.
CASSPQFGGGLVNEQFF
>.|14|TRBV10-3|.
CAISDKGHGQPQHF
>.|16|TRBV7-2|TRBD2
CASSRTGLAGQDTQYF
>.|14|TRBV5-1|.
CASSALQGPYEQYF
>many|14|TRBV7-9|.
CASSPDGTYNEQFF
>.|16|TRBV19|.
CASTDGAKSGANVLTF
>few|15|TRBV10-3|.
CAISESNSGSAGYTF
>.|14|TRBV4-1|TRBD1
CASSQPTGDNEQFF
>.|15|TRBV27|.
CASSSWAGGYNEQFF
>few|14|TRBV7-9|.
CASSSTRRGDEQFF
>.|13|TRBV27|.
CASSNGVSTEAFF
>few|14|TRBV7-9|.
CASTKGGVAYEQYF
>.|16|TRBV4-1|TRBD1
CASSRIGQGEEQPQHF
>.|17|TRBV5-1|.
CASSLTPGTLKNTEAFF
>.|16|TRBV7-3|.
CASSLEGPVNTGELFF
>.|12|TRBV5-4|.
CASSQGVPTQYF
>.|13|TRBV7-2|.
CASSSTLNYGYTF
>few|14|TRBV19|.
CASSTTGDSYEQYF
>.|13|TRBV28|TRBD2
CANSGSFGGELFF
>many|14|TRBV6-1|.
CASSEQGYNQPQHF
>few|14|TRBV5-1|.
CASSLEAGQETQYF
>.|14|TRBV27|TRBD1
CASSLGRGFYEQYF
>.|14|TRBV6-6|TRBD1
CASSTTGGNEKLFF
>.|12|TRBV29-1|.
CSVGDSNQPQHF
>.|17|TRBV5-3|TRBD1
CARSPTADRGWTGELFF
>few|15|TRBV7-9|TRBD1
CASSYRTGTTGELFF
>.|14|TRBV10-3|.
CAISDLGGNTEAFF
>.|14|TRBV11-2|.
CASSLVGRQETQYF
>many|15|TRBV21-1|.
CASSKAPRQLYGYTF
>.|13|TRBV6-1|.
CASSEFLLDRRYF
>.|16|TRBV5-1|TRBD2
CASSGGVRAITDTQYF
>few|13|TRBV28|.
CASSSMGVEARFF
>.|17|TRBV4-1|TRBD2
CASSQVAGGRSLGELFF
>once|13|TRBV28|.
CASGIRANYGYTF
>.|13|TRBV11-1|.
CASSLGRTYEQYF
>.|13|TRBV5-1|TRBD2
CASSLKREAEQYF
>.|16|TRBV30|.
CACTSSLGTSGNTIYF
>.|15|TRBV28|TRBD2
CASSLSSGSVVEQYF
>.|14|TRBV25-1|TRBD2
CASSGLAGGDTQYF
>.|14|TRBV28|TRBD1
CASQTGQGNQPQHF
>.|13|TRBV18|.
CASSFGEEETQYF
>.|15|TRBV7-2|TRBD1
CASSLDRESTDTQYF
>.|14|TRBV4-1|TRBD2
CASRREGPTSEQYF
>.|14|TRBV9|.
CASSVVDTQDTQYF
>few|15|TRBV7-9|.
CASSLEGLQNTEAFF
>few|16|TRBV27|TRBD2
CASSLSGTSGYNEQFF
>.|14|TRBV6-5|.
CASSYDGERTEAFF
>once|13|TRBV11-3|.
CASSFMGSTEAFF
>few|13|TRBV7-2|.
CASSLQRDTEAFF
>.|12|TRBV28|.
CASSGLRSPLHF
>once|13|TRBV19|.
CASSIQGQETQYF
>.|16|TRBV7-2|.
CASTPTALVLTDTQYF
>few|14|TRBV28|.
CASSLSTGFNEQFF
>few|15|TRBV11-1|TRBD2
CASSPGYAGEHEQYF
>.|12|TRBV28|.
CATRMGLKELFF
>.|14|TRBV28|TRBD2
CASRASGNPGELFF
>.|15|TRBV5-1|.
CASSLASAAYNEQFF
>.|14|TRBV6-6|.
CASSYRTPNTEAFF